Presented here are 5 T cell receptor beta chains from one specimen sequenced in a study of CD8+ T cells in alopecia areata. Once RNA had been extracted, it was reverse transcribed into cDNA to act as the sequencing template. Generated by immunoSEQ multiplex PCR, the TCRdb table keeps only in-frame clones and is missing some. The data contain under 250,000 clones, more than 45% of them singletons. Material: CD4+ T cells sorted from blood, obtained at week 0. All receptors derive from a human donor with alopecia areata.

The V call is TRBV23-1, the J call TRBJ2-7, with 9 bases fitting TRBD1. TRBV23-1 is given ORF status, its function remaining uncertain. The V and J ends lost 0 bases and 1 base, in that order; junction bases with no gene match: 19. This CDR3 is built from 21 residues. The CDR3 bases are TGCGCCAGCAGTCAATCGTCACCTCTAAAATATTCCGGGACAGGGTCCTACGAGCAGTACTTC. Translated: CASSQSSPLKYSGTGSYEQYF.

V and J are TRBV30 and TRBJ1-1, with D perhaps matching TRBD1 (5 bases). In germline, CDR1 is GTSNPN, CDR2 SVGIG (reference sequence). Trimming stripped 3 bases from V and 4 bases from J, with 12 bases between. The CDR3 loop spans 13 amino acids. The CDR3 spells CAWRTGGGTEAFF. In DNA, the CDR3 is TGTGCCTGGAGGACCGGGGGGGGCACTGAAGCTTTCTTT.

The chain couples TRBV7-9 to TRBJ2-3; TRBD1 is a possible D gene (6 bases). There are 16 residues in the CDR3. In germline, CDR1 is SEHNR, CDR2 FQNEAQ (reference sequence). Trimming stripped 3 bases from V and 2 bases from J, with 15 bases between. CDR3 DNA: TGTGCCAGCAGCTTCGGGACGACAGGAGCCACAGATACGCAGTATTTT. Translating gives CASSFGTTGATDTQYF.

The chain carries TRBV10-2 and TRBJ1-2, with D perhaps matching TRBD1 (5 bases). Germline CDR1 and CDR2: WSHSY and SAAADI. Trimming removed 6 bases at V and 3 bases at J, with 8 bases between. The length of the CDR3 is 12 residues. The CDR3 region is CASRAQDYGYTF. The CDR3 DNA sequence: TGCGCCAGCAGAGCACAGGACTATGGCTACACCTTC.

This clone was detected only a few times. This chain uses TRBV6-1 with TRBJ1-5; a weak D match, TRBD1 (5 bases). The CDR3 runs 12 residues. CDR1 is MNHNS, CDR2 SASEGT, per germline. Trimming stripped 8 bases from V and 5 bases from J, with 10 bases between. CDR3 sequence (DNA): TGTGCCAGCGGGTGGGGGGATCAGCCCCAGCATTTT. This codes for CASGWGDQPQHF.